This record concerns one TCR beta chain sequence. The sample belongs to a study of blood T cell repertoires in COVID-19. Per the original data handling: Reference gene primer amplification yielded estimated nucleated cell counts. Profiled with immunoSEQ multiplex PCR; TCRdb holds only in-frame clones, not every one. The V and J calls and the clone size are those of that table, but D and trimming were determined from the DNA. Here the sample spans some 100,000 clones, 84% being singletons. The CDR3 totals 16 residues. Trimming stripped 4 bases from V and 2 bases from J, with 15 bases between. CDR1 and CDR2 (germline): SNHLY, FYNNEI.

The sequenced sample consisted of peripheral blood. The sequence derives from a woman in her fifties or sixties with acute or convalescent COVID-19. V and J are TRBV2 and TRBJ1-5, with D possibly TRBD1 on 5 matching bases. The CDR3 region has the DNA TGTGCCAGCAGTGGTTCGGGACTGAGAGGCAATCAGCCCCAGCATTTT. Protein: CASSGSGLRGNQPQHF.